This TCR beta chain was profiled in a study of T cell responses to AZD1222 COVID-19 vaccine. Generated by immunoSEQ multiplex PCR, the TCRdb table keeps only in-frame clones and is missing some. The data hold more than 110,000 clones, with 89% observed a single time. Germline CDR1 reads LNHDA; CDR2 reads SQIVND (reference sequence). This CDR3 comprises 15 residues. V was cut by 5 bases and J by 3 bases, with 14 bases left in between. This chain links TRBV19 with TRBJ1-5; maybe TRBD1 (5 bases). The sequences come from peripheral blood, collected on day 0 of AZD1222 vaccination. The sequence came from an adult in good health. CDR3 residues: CASSPAGDFNQPQHF. CDR3 coding DNA: TGTGCCAGTAGTCCCGCGGGGGATTTCAATCAGCCCCAGCATTTT.